The rows below give T cell receptor beta chains drawn from one sample of a study of cytomegalovirus exposure and HLA in healthy donors. The table came from immunoSEQ multiplex PCR; TCRdb's copy has only in-frame clones and leaves some out. This repertoire shows about 170,000 clones, about four fifths found once; its top ten account for about 7%. Material: PBMCs. All receptors derive from a man in his thirties or forties in good health and CMV-seropositive. Each CDR3 is given with its conserved first and last residue. The D gene is left open where the match is weak. Clone size is shown for a subset of rows, as once, few, many or a class of expanded clone.

length: 15
size: .
J: TRBJ1-1
V: TRBV5-4
D: .
CDR3: CASSLDPRQNTEAFF
DNA: TGTGCCAGCAGCTTGGACCCCCGACAGAACACTGAAGCTTTCTTT

length: 14
size: once
J: TRBJ2-2
V: TRBV2
D: TRBD2
CDR3: CASTLAGNTGEMFF
DNA: TGTGCCAGCACACTAGCGGGAAACACCGGGGAGATGTTTTTT

length: 17
size: .
J: TRBJ2-6
V: TRBV7-9
D: TRBD1
CDR3: CASRFRDRLNGANVLTF
DNA: TGTGCCAGCAGATTCAGGGACAGACTTAATGGGGCCAACGTCCTGACTTTC

length: 18
size: .
J: TRBJ2-3
V: TRBV5-1
D: TRBD2
CDR3: CASSFRLAGGRNTDTQYF
DNA: TGCGCCAGCAGCTTCCGACTAGCGGGGGGGCGGAACACAGATACGCAGTATTTT

length: 13
size: .
J: TRBJ2-2
V: TRBV5-1
D: .
CDR3: CASSLAGTGELFF
DNA: TGCGCCAGCAGCTTGGCCGGGACCGGGGAGCTGTTTTTT

length: 14
size: .
J: TRBJ2-2
V: TRBV7-2
D: .
CDR3: CASSLALSGGELFF
DNA: TGTGCCAGCAGCTTAGCACTAAGCGGCGGGGAGCTGTTTTTT

length: 16
size: .
J: TRBJ2-7
V: TRBV6-5
D: TRBD2
CDR3: CASSSPSGGPSYEQYF
DNA: TGTGCCAGCAGTTCCCCCAGCGGGGGGCCCTCCTACGAGCAGTACTTC

length: 14
size: .
J: TRBJ1-5
V: TRBV10-1
D: TRBD1
CDR3: CASIGDRIKQPQHF
DNA: TGCGCCAGCATAGGGGACAGGATCAAACAGCCCCAGCATTTT

length: 14
size: .
J: TRBJ2-7
V: TRBV7-9
D: TRBD1
CDR3: CASSHGTGTYEQYF
DNA: TGTGCCAGCAGCCACGGGACAGGGACCTACGAGCAGTACTTC

length: 15
size: .
J: TRBJ1-1
V: TRBV18
D: TRBD1
CDR3: CASSQGTGGDTEAFF
DNA: TGTGCCAGCTCCCAGGGGACAGGGGGCGACACTGAAGCTTTCTTT

length: 15
size: .
J: TRBJ2-1
V: TRBV6-5
D: TRBD1
CDR3: CASSYSGQRYNEQFF
DNA: TGTGCCAGCAGTTACTCGGGACAGAGATACAATGAGCAGTTCTTC

length: 12
size: .
J: TRBJ1-5
V: TRBV25-1
D: .
CDR3: CASSAGVQPQHF
DNA: TGTGCCAGCAGTGCGGGGGTTCAGCCCCAGCATTTT

length: 13
size: .
J: TRBJ2-7
V: TRBV7-9
D: TRBD1
CDR3: CASSQTGAGEQYF
DNA: TGTGCCAGCAGCCAAACAGGGGCGGGCGAGCAGTACTTC

length: 12
size: .
J: TRBJ2-7
V: TRBV7-6
D: .
CDR3: CASSLVQGEQYF
DNA: TGTGCCAGCAGCTTAGTCCAGGGAGAGCAGTACTTC

length: 15
size: .
J: TRBJ2-7
V: TRBV19
D: .
CDR3: CASSRGRWDSYEQYF
DNA: TGTGCCAGTAGTAGGGGTCGGTGGGACTCCTACGAGCAGTACTTC

length: 15
size: .
J: TRBJ1-4
V: TRBV28
D: TRBD1
CDR3: CASSDPTGWGEKLFF
DNA: TGTGCCAGCAGTGACCCGACAGGGTGGGGGGAAAAACTGTTTTTT

length: 16
size: .
J: TRBJ2-7
V: TRBV5-1
D: TRBD1
CDR3: CASSPGGQAFSYEQYF
DNA: TGCGCCAGCAGCCCCGGTGGACAGGCTTTCTCCTACGAGCAGTACTTC

length: 16
size: .
J: TRBJ2-1
V: TRBV11-2
D: TRBD2
CDR3: CASSLAGGSGYNEQFF
DNA: TGTGCCAGCAGCTTAGCCGGCGGGAGTGGGTACAATGAGCAGTTCTTC

length: 15
size: .
J: TRBJ2-1
V: TRBV4-1
D: TRBD2
CDR3: CASSQLAGPYNEQFF
DNA: TGCGCCAGCAGCCAATTAGCGGGGCCTTACAATGAGCAGTTCTTC

length: 15
size: .
J: TRBJ2-5
V: TRBV11-2
D: TRBD1
CDR3: CASSLGPDRRETQYF
DNA: TGTGCCAGCAGCTTGGGACCGGACAGGCGAGAGACCCAGTACTTC

length: 16
size: .
J: TRBJ2-5
V: TRBV18
D: TRBD2
CDR3: CASSANLAGEQETQYF
DNA: TGTGCCAGCTCAGCGAATCTAGCGGGAGAGCAAGAGACCCAGTACTTC

length: 14
size: few
J: TRBJ1-2
V: TRBV29-1
D: TRBD1
CDR3: CSVEEWQGGGGYTF
DNA: TGCAGCGTTGAAGAATGGCAGGGGGGAGGTGGCTACACCTTC

length: 17
size: .
J: TRBJ2-5
V: TRBV4-1
D: TRBD2
CDR3: CASSQEGLAGDAETQYF
DNA: TGCGCCAGCAGCCAAGAGGGGCTAGCGGGGGATGCAGAGACCCAGTACTTC

length: 14
size: .
J: TRBJ2-7
V: TRBV30
D: TRBD2
CDR3: CACQEAGGAYEQYF
DNA: TGTGCCTGCCAAGAAGCGGGAGGGGCCTACGAGCAGTACTTC

length: 10
size: .
J: TRBJ1-2
V: TRBV29-1
D: .
CDR3: CSVASGGYTF
DNA: TGCAGCGTCGCCAGTGGTGGCTACACCTTC

length: 16
size: .
J: TRBJ1-4
V: TRBV5-1
D: TRBD1
CDR3: CASSLNAAGGDEKLFF
DNA: TGCGCCAGCAGCTTGAATGCGGCAGGGGGTGATGAAAAACTGTTTTTT

length: 19
size: .
J: TRBJ2-1
V: TRBV9
D: TRBD2
CDR3: CASSVGLAGGPSSYNEQFF
DNA: TGTGCCAGCAGCGTAGGCCTAGCGGGGGGACCGAGCTCCTACAATGAGCAGTTCTTC

length: 15
size: .
J: TRBJ1-4
V: TRBV2
D: .
CDR3: CASSEAPGFGEKLFF
DNA: TGTGCCAGCAGTGAAGCACCGGGTTTTGGAGAAAAACTGTTTTTT

length: 13
size: .
J: TRBJ2-7
V: TRBV18
D: .
CDR3: CASSREVLYEQYF
DNA: TGTGCCAGCTCACGGGAGGTATTGTACGAGCAGTACTTC

length: 15
size: .
J: TRBJ1-6
V: TRBV2
D: .
CDR3: CASSQTGTARSPLHF
DNA: TGTGCCAGCAGCCAAACAGGGACGGCTCGTTCACCCCTCCACTTT

length: 17
size: .
J: TRBJ2-5
V: TRBV15
D: .
CDR3: CATSRVRGGRRGETQYF
DNA: TGTGCCACCAGCAGAGTGAGGGGGGGCAGACGGGGGGAGACCCAGTACTTC

length: 14
size: .
J: TRBJ2-7
V: TRBV12-2
D: .
CDR3: CASRLRDRDYEQYF
DNA: TGTGCAAGTCGCTTGAGGGACAGGGACTACGAGCAGTACTTC

length: 13
size: once
J: TRBJ1-1
V: TRBV9
D: .
CDR3: CASSDRGGAEAFF
DNA: TGTGCCAGCAGCGATAGGGGGGGAGCTGAAGCTTTCTTT

length: 15
size: .
J: TRBJ1-3
V: TRBV19
D: .
CDR3: CASSIVPGAGNTIYF
DNA: TGTGCCAGTAGTATAGTTCCAGGGGCAGGAAACACCATATATTTT

length: 12
size: .
J: TRBJ2-5
V: TRBV19
D: TRBD2
CDR3: CASSGGRGTQYF
DNA: TGTGCCAGTAGCGGGGGGAGAGGGACCCAGTACTTC

length: 14
size: .
J: TRBJ1-1
V: TRBV6-1
D: .
CDR3: CASNDPQGREGAFF
DNA: TGTGCCAGCAACGACCCCCAGGGCAGGGAGGGAGCTTTCTTT

length: 12
size: .
J: TRBJ1-1
V: TRBV6-5
D: .
CDR3: CASSYPITEAFF
DNA: TGTGCCAGCAGTTACCCTATCACTGAAGCTTTCTTT

length: 17
size: .
J: TRBJ1-5
V: TRBV4-1
D: .
CDR3: CASSQDFRQYSNQPQHF
DNA: TGCGCCAGCAGCCAAGATTTCCGACAGTATAGCAATCAGCCCCAGCATTTT

length: 10
size: few
J: TRBJ1-1
V: TRBV27
D: .
CDR3: CARIDERAFF
DNA: TGTGCCAGGATTGACGAGAGGGCTTTCTTT